This T cell receptor beta chain came from a study of T cells expressing NK-cell markers. Points from the study as a whole: There remained a lack of clarity about HCMV specificity of expanded NKG2C+ T cell clones. A range of about 1.0-8% of CD8+ T cells consisted of dominant NKG2C+ clonotypes in several donors.

Details on this clonotype: Its specificity is not known.

The cDNA for TCR beta came from 5'RACE template switching with UMIs. For each CDR3 protein, TCRdb gives one entry from its re-call of the 5' RACE reads, without DNA. The table lists some 600,000 distinct CDR3 sequences, with 3% to 4.5% in the top ten. This CDR3 spans 15 amino acids. Germline V CDR1 and CDR2: LGHNA, YSLEER. The source material was blood T cells: a sorted CD56 or NKG2C T cell subset, CD4+ or CD8+ T cells, or bulk PBMC T cells (not recorded which). The origin of this receptor is a man between 18 and 29 years old in good health. The V call is TRBV4-3, the J call TRBJ1-3. The CDR3 region is CASSQAKLSGNTIYF.